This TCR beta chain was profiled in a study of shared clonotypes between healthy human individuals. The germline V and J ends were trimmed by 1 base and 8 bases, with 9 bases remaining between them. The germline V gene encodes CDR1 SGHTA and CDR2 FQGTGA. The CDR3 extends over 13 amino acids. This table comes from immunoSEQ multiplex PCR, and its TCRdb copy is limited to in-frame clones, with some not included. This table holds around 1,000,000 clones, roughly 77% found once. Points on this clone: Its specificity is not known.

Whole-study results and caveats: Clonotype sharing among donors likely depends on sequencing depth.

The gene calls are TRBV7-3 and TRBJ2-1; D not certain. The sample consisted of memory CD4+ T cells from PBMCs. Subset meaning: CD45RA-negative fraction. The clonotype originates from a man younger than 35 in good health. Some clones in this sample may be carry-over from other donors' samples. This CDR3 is CASSLRGGDEQFF. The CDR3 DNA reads TGTGCCAGCAGCTTAAGAGGTGGGGATGAGCAGTTCTTC.